Each of the 2 T cell receptor beta chains below was sequenced from the same sample in a study of blood T cell repertoires in COVID-19. Profiled with immunoSEQ multiplex PCR; TCRdb holds only in-frame clones, not every one. Among roughly 62,000 clones listed, approximately 90% were seen once. The sequenced sample consisted of peripheral blood. The receptor source for this set is a human donor with acute or convalescent COVID-19. The donor label of this sample is uncertain.

The chain links TRBV9 to TRBJ1-6; D unresolved. Trimming stripped 4 bases from V and 6 bases from J, with 14 bases between. The CDR3 runs 15 residues. Germline V gives CDR1 SGDLS, CDR2 YYNGEE. The CDR3 nucleotides are TGTGCCAGCAGCAGCAACACTCGGGGTAATTCACCCCTCCACTTT. This encodes CASSSNTRGNSPLHF.

This clone was observed a handful of times. This chain connects TRBV19 to TRBJ1-2; possible D gene TRBD1, 6 bases. This CDR3 has 15 residues. Germline V gene lookup returns CDR1 LNHDA and CDR2 SQIVND (reference sequence). Trimming stripped 7 bases from V and 2 bases from J, with 17 bases between. For the CDR3, the DNA is TGTGCCAGTATCCCCGATTCCACAGGGAACTATGGCTACACCTTC. This encodes CASIPDSTGNYGYTF.